Sequencing of this T cell receptor beta chain was carried out in a study of human T cells and chemical hapten exposure. Study as a whole: The scalp of each patient received a weekly diphenylcyclopropenone dose for the full approximately 26-week study. Notes on the study in general: Patch test score rose with PT1 expanded TCRs, significant at 8, 16, 32, not 4. Among TCRs, those above 1 in 1000 frequency were unaffected by DPC sensitization.

This clonotype was picked up a small number of times. Antigen specificity is unknown. The V gene lost 3 bases and the J gene lost 0 bases, with 11 bases spanning the gap. The CDR3 loop spans 15 amino acids. Time point described: patch test 1, 2 weeks after DPC sensitization. The treatment is: therapeutic diphenylcyclopropenone sensitization with weekly scalp DPC. Via MiXCR, TCRdb re-called the RACE reads, giving one row per CDR3 protein. The table records roughly 180,000 distinct CDR3 sequences, about 15% of them present only once. The sequence was obtained from a woman younger than 45 with alopecia areata. Some clones in this sample may be carry-over from other donors' samples. V usage is TRBV12-3 or TRBV12-4 and J usage is TRBJ1-1, with no clear D. This material consisted of whole blood, taken in connection with sensitization to the hapten diphenylcyclopropenone (DPC). CDR3 coding DNA: TGTGCCAGCAGTTTCGCGGGGAGTTTGAACACTGAAGCTTTCTTT. This encodes CASSFAGSLNTEAFF.